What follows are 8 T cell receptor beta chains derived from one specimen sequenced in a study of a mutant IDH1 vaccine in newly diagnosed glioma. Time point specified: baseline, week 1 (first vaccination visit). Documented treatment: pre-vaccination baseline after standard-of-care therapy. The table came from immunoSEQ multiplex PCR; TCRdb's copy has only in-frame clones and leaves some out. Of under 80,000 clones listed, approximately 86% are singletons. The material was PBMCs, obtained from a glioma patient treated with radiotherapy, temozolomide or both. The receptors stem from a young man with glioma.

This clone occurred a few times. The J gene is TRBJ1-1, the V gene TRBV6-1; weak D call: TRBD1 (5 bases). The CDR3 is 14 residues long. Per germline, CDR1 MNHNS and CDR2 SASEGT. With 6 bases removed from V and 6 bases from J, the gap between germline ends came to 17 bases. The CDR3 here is CASRGPGGSPEAFF. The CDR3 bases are TGTGCCAGCAGGGGTCCGGGGGGGAGCCCTGAAGCTTTCTTT.

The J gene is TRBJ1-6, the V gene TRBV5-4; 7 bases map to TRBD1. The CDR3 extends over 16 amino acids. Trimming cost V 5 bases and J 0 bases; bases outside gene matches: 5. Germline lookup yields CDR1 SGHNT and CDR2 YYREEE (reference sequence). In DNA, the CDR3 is TGTGCCAGCAGTACAGGGGCGAGCTCCTATAATTCACCCCTCCACTTT. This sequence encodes CASSTGASSYNSPLHF.

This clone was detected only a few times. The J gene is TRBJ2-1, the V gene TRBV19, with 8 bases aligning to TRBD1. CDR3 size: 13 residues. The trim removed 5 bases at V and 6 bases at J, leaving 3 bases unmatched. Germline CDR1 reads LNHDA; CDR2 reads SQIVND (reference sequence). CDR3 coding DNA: TGTGCCAGTAGTCCTGACAGGGGCAATGAGCAGTTCTTC. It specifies CASSPDRGNEQFF.

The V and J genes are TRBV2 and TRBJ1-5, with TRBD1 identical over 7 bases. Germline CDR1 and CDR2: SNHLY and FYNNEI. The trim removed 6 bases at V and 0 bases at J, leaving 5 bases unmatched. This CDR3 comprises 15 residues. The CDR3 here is CASRFDRVSNQPQHF. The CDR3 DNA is TGTGCCAGCAGGTTTGACAGGGTTAGCAATCAGCCCCAGCATTTT.

The CDR3 loop is CATSSGRDRGIYEQFF. The DNA of the CDR3 is TGTGCCACCAGCAGTGGCCGGGACAGGGGTATCTATGAGCAGTTCTTC. This rearrangement joins TRBV15 to TRBJ2-1; 10 bases fit TRBD1. V was pared by 3 bases and J by 8 bases, with 10 bases of the junction left unmatched. The CDR3 extends over 16 amino acids. Germline loops: CDR1 LNHNV, CDR2 YYDKDF (reference sequence).

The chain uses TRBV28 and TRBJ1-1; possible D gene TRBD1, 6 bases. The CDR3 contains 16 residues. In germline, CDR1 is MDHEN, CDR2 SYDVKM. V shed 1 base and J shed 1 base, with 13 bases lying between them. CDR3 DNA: TGTGCCAGCAGTTTATTTACCGGGACACAGAACACTGAAGCTTTCTTT. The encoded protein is CASSLFTGTQNTEAFF.

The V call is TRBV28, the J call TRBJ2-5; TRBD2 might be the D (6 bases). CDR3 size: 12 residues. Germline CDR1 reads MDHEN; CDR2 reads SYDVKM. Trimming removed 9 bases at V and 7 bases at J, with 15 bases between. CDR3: CASGGAFGTQYF. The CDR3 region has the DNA TGTGCCAGTGGAGGGGCTTTCGGGACCCAGTACTTC. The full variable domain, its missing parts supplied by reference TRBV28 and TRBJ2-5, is DVKVTQSSRYLVKRTGEKVFLECVQDMDHENMFWYRQDPGLGLRLIYFSYDVKMKEKGDIPEGYSVSREKKERFSLILESASTNQTSMYLCASGGAFGTQYFGPGTRLLVL.

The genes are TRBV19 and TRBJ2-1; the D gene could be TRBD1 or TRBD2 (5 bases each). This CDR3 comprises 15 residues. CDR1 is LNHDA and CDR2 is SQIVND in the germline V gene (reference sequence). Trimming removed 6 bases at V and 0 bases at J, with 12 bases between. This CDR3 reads CASRPGTGSYNEQFF. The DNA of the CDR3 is TGTGCCAGTAGGCCCGGGACGGGCTCCTACAATGAGCAGTTCTTC.